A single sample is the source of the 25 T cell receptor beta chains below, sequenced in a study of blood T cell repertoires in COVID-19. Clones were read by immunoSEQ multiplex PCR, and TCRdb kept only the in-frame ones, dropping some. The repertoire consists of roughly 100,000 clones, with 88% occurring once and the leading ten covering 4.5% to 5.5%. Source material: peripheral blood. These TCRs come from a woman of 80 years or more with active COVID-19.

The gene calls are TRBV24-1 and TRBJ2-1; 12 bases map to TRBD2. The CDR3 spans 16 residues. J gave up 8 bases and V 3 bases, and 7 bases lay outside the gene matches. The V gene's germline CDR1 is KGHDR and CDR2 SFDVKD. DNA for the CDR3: TGTGCCACCAGTGATGCTAGCGGGAGGGGTAGCGATGAGCAGTTCTTC. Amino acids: CATSDASGRGSDEQFF.

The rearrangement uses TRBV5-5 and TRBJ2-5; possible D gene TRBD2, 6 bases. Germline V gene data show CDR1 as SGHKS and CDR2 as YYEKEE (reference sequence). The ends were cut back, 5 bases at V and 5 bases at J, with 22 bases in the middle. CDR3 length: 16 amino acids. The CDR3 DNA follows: TGTGCCAGCAGGATGAACTCGGCGGGATTCGGTGAGACCCAGTACTTC. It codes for CASRMNSAGFGETQYF.

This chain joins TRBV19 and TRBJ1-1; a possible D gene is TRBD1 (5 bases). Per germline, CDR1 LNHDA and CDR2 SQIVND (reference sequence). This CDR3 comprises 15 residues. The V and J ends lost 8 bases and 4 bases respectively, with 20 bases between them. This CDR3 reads CASSISGTFGTEAFF. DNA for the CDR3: TGTGCCAGTTCCATTTCAGGGACTTTTGGCACTGAAGCTTTCTTT.

The DNA of the CDR3 is TGTGCCAGCAGTTGGGGACTAGCGGAAACCTACGAGCAGTACTTC. Amino acid sequence: CASSWGLAETYEQYF. V is TRBV6-2 or TRBV6-3 and J is TRBJ2-7; 11 bases match TRBD2. The CDR3 is 15 amino acids. Trimming took 4 bases from V and 2 from J; bases not matched to a gene: 4. Germline loops: CDR1 MNHEY, CDR2 SVGEGT.

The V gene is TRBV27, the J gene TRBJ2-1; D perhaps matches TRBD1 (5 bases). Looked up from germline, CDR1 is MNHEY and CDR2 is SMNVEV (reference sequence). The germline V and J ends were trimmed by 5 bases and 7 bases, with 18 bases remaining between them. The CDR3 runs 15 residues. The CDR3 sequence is CASSLLRRQGNEQFF. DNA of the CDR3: TGTGCCAGCAGTCTCCTACGCCGCCAGGGTAATGAGCAGTTCTTC.

The DNA of the CDR3 is TGTGCCAGTAGTATGGTGGCAGGTCGATCCTACGAGCAGTACTTC. It translates to CASSMVAGRSYEQYF. The chain employs TRBV19 and TRBJ2-7; D is ambiguous. Per the germline V gene, CDR1 is LNHDA and CDR2 is SQIVND (reference sequence). V was cut by 3 bases and J by 1 base, with 13 bases left in between. The CDR3 totals 15 residues.

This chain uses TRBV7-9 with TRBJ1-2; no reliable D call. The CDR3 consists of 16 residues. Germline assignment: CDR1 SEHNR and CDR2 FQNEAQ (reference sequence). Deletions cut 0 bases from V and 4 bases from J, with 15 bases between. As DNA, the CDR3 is TGTGCCAGCAGCTTAGCCGTCGAGGCGTACCTCTATGGCTACACCTTC. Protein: CASSLAVEAYLYGYTF.

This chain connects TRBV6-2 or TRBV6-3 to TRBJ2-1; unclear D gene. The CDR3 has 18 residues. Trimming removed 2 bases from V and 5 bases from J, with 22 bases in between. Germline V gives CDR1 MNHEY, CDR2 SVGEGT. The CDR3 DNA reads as TGTGCCAGCAGTTACCAAGCTTTAGCTGTAAAGCGAAACAATGAGCAGTTCTTC. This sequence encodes CASSYQALAVKRNNEQFF.

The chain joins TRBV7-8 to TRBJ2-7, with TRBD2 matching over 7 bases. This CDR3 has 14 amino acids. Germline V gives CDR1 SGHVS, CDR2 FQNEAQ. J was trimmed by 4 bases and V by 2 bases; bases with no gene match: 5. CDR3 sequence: CASSLNWEGYEQYF. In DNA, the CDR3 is TGTGCCAGCAGCTTAAATTGGGAGGGATACGAGCAGTACTTC.

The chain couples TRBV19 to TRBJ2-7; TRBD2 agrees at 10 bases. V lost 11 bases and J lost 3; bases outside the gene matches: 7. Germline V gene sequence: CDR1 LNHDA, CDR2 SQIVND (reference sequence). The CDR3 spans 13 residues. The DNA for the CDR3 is TGTGCCTTTCCCGGGACTAGCGTCTACGAGCAGTACTTC. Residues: CAFPGTSVYEQYF.

Written as DNA, the CDR3 is TGTGCCAGCAGCCAAGAAGGAGTCGGAGGGGCGTCCTACGAGCAGTACTTC. Residues: CASSQEGVGGASYEQYF. The V and J genes are TRBV4-2 and TRBJ2-7; D might be TRBD2 (6 bases). V lost 0 bases to trimming and J lost 1 base, with 16 bases between them. CDR1 and CDR2 (germline): LGHNA, YNFKEQ. This CDR3 spans 17 amino acids.

The CDR3 protein is CASSLPGKGEQYF. CDR3 coding DNA: TGTGCCAGCAGCTTACCAGGGAAGGGAGAGCAGTACTTC. The rearrangement uses TRBV7-2 and TRBJ2-7, with D maybe TRBD1 (5 bases). The V end was cut by 2 bases, the J end by 7 bases, with 12 bases between. Germline V lookup: CDR1 SGHTA, CDR2 FQGNSA. The CDR3 sequence is 13 residues long.

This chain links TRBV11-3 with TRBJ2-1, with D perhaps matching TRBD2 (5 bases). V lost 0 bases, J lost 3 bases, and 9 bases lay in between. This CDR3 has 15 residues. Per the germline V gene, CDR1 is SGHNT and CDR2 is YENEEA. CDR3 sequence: CASSLDNGLYNEQFF. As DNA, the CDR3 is TGTGCCAGCAGCTTAGACAATGGACTCTACAATGAGCAGTTCTTC.

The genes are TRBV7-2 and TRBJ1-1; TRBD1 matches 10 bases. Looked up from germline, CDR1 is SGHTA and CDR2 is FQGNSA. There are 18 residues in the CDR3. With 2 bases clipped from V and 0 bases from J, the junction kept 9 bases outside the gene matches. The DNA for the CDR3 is TGTGCCAGCAGCTTACGTTCGGGGACAGGGGACTTGAACACTGAAGCTTTCTTT. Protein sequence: CASSLRSGTGDLNTEAFF.

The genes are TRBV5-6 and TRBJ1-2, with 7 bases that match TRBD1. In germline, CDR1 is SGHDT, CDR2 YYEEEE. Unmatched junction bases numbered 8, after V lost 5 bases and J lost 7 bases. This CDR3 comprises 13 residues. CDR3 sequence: CASSTLQGVGYTF. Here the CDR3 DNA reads TGTGCCAGCAGTACCCTCCAGGGGGTTGGCTACACCTTC.

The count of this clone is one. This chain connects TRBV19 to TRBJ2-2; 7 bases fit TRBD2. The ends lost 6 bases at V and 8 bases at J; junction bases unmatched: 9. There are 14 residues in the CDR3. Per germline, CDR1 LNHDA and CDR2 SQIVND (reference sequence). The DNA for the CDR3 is TGTGCCAGTAGACCCCCGGGAGGTTCAGGGGAGCTGTTTTTT. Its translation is CASRPPGGSGELFF.

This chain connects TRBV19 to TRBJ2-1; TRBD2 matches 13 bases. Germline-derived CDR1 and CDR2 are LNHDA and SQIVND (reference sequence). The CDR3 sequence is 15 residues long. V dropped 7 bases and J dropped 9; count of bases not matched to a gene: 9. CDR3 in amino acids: CASTPGLAGDSEQFF. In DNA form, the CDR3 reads TGTGCCAGTACCCCAGGACTAGCGGGAGATAGTGAGCAGTTCTTC.

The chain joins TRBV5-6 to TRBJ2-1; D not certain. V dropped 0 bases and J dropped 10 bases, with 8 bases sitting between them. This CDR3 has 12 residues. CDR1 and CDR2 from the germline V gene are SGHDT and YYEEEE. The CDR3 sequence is CASSLVALEQFF. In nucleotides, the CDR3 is TGTGCCAGCAGCTTGGTTGCACTCGAGCAGTTCTTC. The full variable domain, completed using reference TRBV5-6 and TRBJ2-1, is DAGVTQSPTHLIKTRGQQVTLRCSPKSGHDTVSWYQQALGQGPQFIFQYYEEEERQRGNFPDRFSGHQFPNYSSELNVNALLLGDSALYLCASSLVALEQFFGPGTRLTVL.

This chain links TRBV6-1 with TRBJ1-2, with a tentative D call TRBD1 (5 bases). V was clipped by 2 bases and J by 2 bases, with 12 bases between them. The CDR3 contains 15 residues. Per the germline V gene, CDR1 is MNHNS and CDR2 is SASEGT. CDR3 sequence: CASSERGGGNYGYTF. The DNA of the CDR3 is TGTGCCAGCAGTGAACGGGGCGGGGGGAACTATGGCTACACCTTC.

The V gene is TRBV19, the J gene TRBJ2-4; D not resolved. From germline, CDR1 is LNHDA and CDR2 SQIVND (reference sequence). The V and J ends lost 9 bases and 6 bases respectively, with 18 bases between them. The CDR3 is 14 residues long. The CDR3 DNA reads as TGTGCCAGACCATCTAGTACGGTGGCAAACATTCAGTACTTC. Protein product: CARPSSTVANIQYF.

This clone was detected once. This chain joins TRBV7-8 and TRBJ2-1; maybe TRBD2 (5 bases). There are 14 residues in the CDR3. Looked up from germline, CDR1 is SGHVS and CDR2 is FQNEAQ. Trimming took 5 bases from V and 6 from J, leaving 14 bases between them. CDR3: CASSPEAEFNEQFF. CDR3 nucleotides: TGTGCCAGCAGCCCGGAGGCTGAGTTCAATGAGCAGTTCTTC.

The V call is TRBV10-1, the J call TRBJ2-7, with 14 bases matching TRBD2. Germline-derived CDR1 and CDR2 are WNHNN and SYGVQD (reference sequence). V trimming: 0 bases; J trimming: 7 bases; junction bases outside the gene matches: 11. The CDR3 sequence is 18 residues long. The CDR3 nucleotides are TGCGCCAGCAGTGAGTCTATATCGACTAGCGGGAGGGGGGGGGAGCAGTACTTC. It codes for CASSESISTSGRGGEQYF.

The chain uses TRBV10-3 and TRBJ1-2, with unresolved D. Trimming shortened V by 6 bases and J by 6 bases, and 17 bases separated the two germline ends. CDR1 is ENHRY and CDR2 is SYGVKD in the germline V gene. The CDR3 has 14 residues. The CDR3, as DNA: TGTGCCATCAGCGCCGTAGCCGGCAAGGATGGCTACACCTTC. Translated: CAISAVAGKDGYTF.

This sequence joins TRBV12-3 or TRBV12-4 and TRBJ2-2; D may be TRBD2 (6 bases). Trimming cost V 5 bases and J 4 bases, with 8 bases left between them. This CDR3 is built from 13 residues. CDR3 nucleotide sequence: TGTGCCAGCAGTATGACTAGCACCGGGGAGCTGTTTTTT. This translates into CASSMTSTGELFF.

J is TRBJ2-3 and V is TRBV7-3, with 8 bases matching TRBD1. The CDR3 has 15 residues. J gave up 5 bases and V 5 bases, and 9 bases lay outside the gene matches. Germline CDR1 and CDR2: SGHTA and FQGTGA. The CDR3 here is CASSQGAPRRDTQYF. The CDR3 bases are TGTGCCAGCAGCCAGGGGGCCCCCCGGCGAGATACGCAGTATTTT. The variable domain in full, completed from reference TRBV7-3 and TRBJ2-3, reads GAGVSQTPSNKVTEKGKYVELRCDPISGHTALYWYRQSLGQGPEFLIYFQGTGAADDSGLPNDRFFAVRPEGSVSTLKIQRTERGDSAVYLCASSQGAPRRDTQYFGPGTRLTVL.